The 29 T cell receptor beta chains below come from one sample, sequenced in a study of blood T cell repertoires in COVID-19. Only in-frame clones appear in the TCRdb table, and some are missing; sequencing was by immunoSEQ multiplex PCR. Of 150,000 to 200,000 clones in the sample, around nine tenths are singletons; the top ten hold less than 5.5%. Sequencing used peripheral blood. The source is a human donor in a cohort sampled during active COVID-19.

This clone was counted once. CDR3 nucleotides: TGTGCCAGCAGCTTGGGGCTCGCCAACTCTGGAAACACCATATATTTT. This translates into CASSLGLANSGNTIYF. The chain links TRBV5-6 to TRBJ1-3; D ambiguous. V lost 0 bases and J 0 bases, leaving 10 bases between the germline ends. This CDR3 spans 16 amino acids. Per the germline V gene, CDR1 is SGHDT and CDR2 is YYEEEE.

The chain couples TRBV7-2 to TRBJ2-7; 9 bases map to TRBD2. The V gene's germline CDR1 is SGHTA and CDR2 FQGNSA. Germline trimming cut 5 bases from V and 2 bases from J; bases unmatched to any gene: 7. The CDR3 runs 15 residues. The CDR3 bases are TGTGCCAGCAGCGCGGGACTAGCAGGACCCTACGAGCAGTACTTC. This encodes CASSAGLAGPYEQYF.

The CDR3 here is CASTPGTGNTGELFF. The CDR3 nucleotides are TGTGCCAGCACCCCCGGGACAGGGAACACCGGGGAGCTGTTTTTT. The chain employs TRBV2 and TRBJ2-2, with TRBD1 matching 8 bases. V dropped 7 bases and J dropped 1; count of bases not matched to a gene: 5. This CDR3 is built from 15 residues. Germline loops: CDR1 SNHLY, CDR2 FYNNEI.

This chain uses TRBV10-3 with TRBJ2-1; 9 nucleotides line up with TRBD2. Germline CDR1 and CDR2: ENHRY and SYGVKD. CDR3 length: 14 residues. J lost 7 bases, V lost 6 bases, and 7 bases had no gene match. The CDR3: CAISPRLAENEQFF. The CDR3 DNA is TGTGCCATCAGCCCCCGACTAGCGGAGAATGAGCAGTTCTTC.

The chain uses TRBV5-4 and TRBJ2-6; 11 bases fit TRBD1. CDR1 and CDR2 (germline): SGHNT, YYREEE (reference sequence). The CDR3 runs to 17 residues. V shed 2 bases and J 1 base; nucleotides not matched to a gene: 2. This chain's CDR3 is CASSFGQGASGANVLTF. The CDR3, as DNA: TGTGCCAGCAGCTTCGGACAGGGGGCGTCTGGGGCCAACGTCCTGACTTTC.

V usage is TRBV7-9 and J usage is TRBJ2-7; possible D gene TRBD2, 5 bases. This CDR3 has 11 amino acids. Germline loops: CDR1 SEHNR, CDR2 FQNEAQ (reference sequence). Trimming left V 7 bases short and J 7 bases short, with 11 bases between. DNA of the CDR3: TGTGCCAGCACTGTTACGGGAGAGCAGTACTTC. Amino acid sequence: CASTVTGEQYF. Combining the CDR3 with reference TRBV7-9 and TRBJ2-7 gives the whole variable domain DTGVSQNPRHKITKRGQNVTFRCDPISEHNRLYWYRQTLGQGPEFLTYFQNEAQLEKSRLLSDRFSAERPKGSFSTLEIQRTEQGDSAMYLCASTVTGEQYFGPGTRLTVT.

The chain joins TRBV4-3 to TRBJ2-2, with D maybe TRBD2 (6 bases). V lost 3 bases to trimming and J lost 5 bases, with 10 bases between them. This CDR3 has 14 residues. Germline-derived CDR1 and CDR2 are LGHNA and YSLEER. The CDR3 protein is CASSHGGVTGELFF. DNA of the CDR3: TGCGCCAGCAGCCACGGAGGGGTTACCGGGGAGCTGTTTTTT.

The DNA for the CDR3 is TGTGCCAGCAGCTTAGCGACGGGACAAAACTACGAGCAGTACTTC. Translation gives CASSLATGQNYEQYF. This rearrangement joins TRBV11-1 to TRBJ2-7; tentatively, D is TRBD1 (6 bases). The CDR3 is made up of 15 amino acids. From germline, CDR1 is SGHAT and CDR2 FQDESV (reference sequence). V was shortened by 0 bases and J by 3 bases, with 12 bases between the two germline ends.

The V and J genes are TRBV5-1 and TRBJ2-7; perhaps TRBD1 as D (6 bases). V was clipped by 2 bases and J by 6 bases, with 12 bases between them. Germline CDR1 SGHRS, CDR2 YFSETQ. The CDR3 has 13 amino acids. The CDR3 reads CASSFSSQGEQYF. The CDR3 bases are TGCGCCAGCAGCTTCTCCTCACAGGGCGAGCAGTACTTC. The variable domain in full, with the rest retrieved from reference TRBV5-1 and TRBJ2-7, is KAGVTQTPRYLIKTRGQQVTLSCSPISGHRSVSWYQQTPGQGLQFLFEYFSETQRNKGNFPGRFSGRQFSNSRSEMNVSTLELGDSALYLCASSFSSQGEQYFGPGTRLTVT.

The J gene is TRBJ1-3, the V gene TRBV5-4; D not resolved. The V gene lost 4 bases and the J gene lost 0 bases, with 11 bases spanning the gap. Germline CDR1 reads SGHNT; CDR2 reads YYREEE (reference sequence). The CDR3 covers 15 residues. CDR3 in DNA: TGTGCCAGCAGCGTGACTGGCAGCTCTGGAAACACCATATATTTT. Encoded protein: CASSVTGSSGNTIYF.

This chain joins TRBV28 and TRBJ2-1, with D maybe TRBD1 (6 bases). The CDR3 totals 13 residues. V lost 8 bases, J lost 5 bases, and 13 bases lay in between. The germline gives CDR1 MDHEN, CDR2 SYDVKM. The CDR3 DNA reads TGTGCCAGCTGCAGGGGTACTGACAATGAGCAGTTCTTC. Its translation: CASCRGTDNEQFF.

The chain links TRBV6-5 to TRBJ1-2; 8 bases map to TRBD1. This CDR3 is built from 15 residues. V lost 5 bases, J lost 9 bases, and 14 bases stayed unmatched. The germline V gene encodes CDR1 MNHEY and CDR2 SVGAGI. CDR3 protein: CASSPGQGGLTRYTF. Here the CDR3 DNA reads TGTGCCAGCAGTCCAGGACAGGGTGGCCTAACTCGCTACACCTTC.

The V call is TRBV7-2, the J call TRBJ1-2, with a possible D match to TRBD1 (6 bases). The CDR3 runs 13 residues. The germline V and J ends were trimmed by 1 base and 3 bases, with 6 bases remaining between them. CDR1 SGHTA and CDR2 FQGNSA come from the germline V gene. CDR3 sequence (DNA): TGTGCCAGCAGCTTAGACAGGGACTATGGCTACACCTTC. It is translated as CASSLDRDYGYTF.

This chain uses TRBV9 with TRBJ2-3, with unresolved D. V was pared by 1 base and J by 2 bases, with 5 bases between. This CDR3 has 13 amino acids. CDR1 is SGDLS, CDR2 YYNGEE, per germline. The CDR3: CASSVKHTDTQYF. The CDR3 bases are TGTGCCAGCAGCGTAAAGCACACAGATACGCAGTATTTT.

In this sample, this clone turned up a few times. For the CDR3, the DNA is TGCGCCAGCAGCCAAGTTCCGCGACTAATGAACACTGAAGCTTTCTTT. Its protein is CASSQVPRLMNTEAFF. The genes are TRBV4-3 and TRBJ1-1; no definite D call. The CDR3 consists of 16 residues. The germline V gene has CDR1 LGHNA and CDR2 YSLEER. V was clipped by 1 base and J by 0 bases, with 12 bases between them.

This sequence joins TRBV15 and TRBJ2-2, with TRBD1 matching over 11 bases. There are 15 residues in the CDR3. Germline CDR1 LNHNV, CDR2 YYDKDF (reference sequence). V lost 4 bases and J lost 5; bases outside the gene matches: 3. The CDR3 is CATSMDRGPTGELFF. CDR3 DNA sequence: TGTGCCACCAGCATGGACAGGGGGCCGACCGGGGAGCTGTTTTTT.

V and J are TRBV7-2 and TRBJ1-5; 7 bases match TRBD1. Germline CDR1 SGHTA, CDR2 FQGNSA. V shed 5 bases, J shed 6 bases, and the junction held 10 bases outside the gene matches. The CDR3 is made up of 15 amino acids. The CDR3 sequence: CASSPRQGLSQPQHF. CDR3 DNA: TGTGCCAGCAGCCCCCGACAGGGATTGAGTCAGCCCCAGCATTTT.

The chain links TRBV10-3 to TRBJ1-2, with no clear D. Trimming cost V 6 bases and J 6 bases, with 14 bases left between them. The CDR3 has 13 residues. Looked up from germline, CDR1 is ENHRY and CDR2 is SYGVKD. The CDR3 spells CAISAAVKHGYTF. CDR3 DNA: TGTGCCATCAGCGCGGCCGTGAAACATGGCTACACCTTC.

The chain has TRBV29-1 and TRBJ2-3, with a weak D call TRBD2 (6 bases). V was pared by 7 bases and J by 4 bases, with 12 bases between. Germline lookup yields CDR1 SQVTM and CDR2 ANQGSEA. The CDR3 consists of 12 residues. CDR3 loop: CSASGGADTQYF. CDR3 coding DNA: TGCAGCGCCTCCGGAGGGGCAGATACGCAGTATTTT.

The J gene is TRBJ2-2, the V gene TRBV19; 15 bases align to TRBD2. Germline CDR1 and CDR2: LNHDA and SQIVND (reference sequence). This CDR3 is 18 amino acids long. V lost 4 bases, J lost 5 bases, and 8 bases stayed unmatched. The CDR3 reads CASSRRTSGGATTGELFF. The CDR3 nucleotides read TGTGCCAGTAGTAGACGGACTAGCGGGGGGGCGACTACCGGGGAGCTGTTTTTT.

The chain joins TRBV2 to TRBJ1-5; D possibly corresponds to TRBD1 (6 bases). V was trimmed by 5 bases and J by 3 bases, leaving 14 bases between them. This CDR3 is 15 amino acids long. Germline assignment: CDR1 SNHLY and CDR2 FYNNEI. CDR3 sequence reads: CASSPGRQANQPQHF. The CDR3 DNA follows: TGTGCCAGCAGTCCGGGCCGACAGGCCAATCAGCCCCAGCATTTT.

This clone has more than one count but fewer than ten. The J gene is TRBJ1-1, the V gene TRBV30; TRBD1 aligns across 8 bases. Losses at the gene ends were 1 base for V and 1 base for J; bases not matched to a gene: 8. This CDR3 comprises 16 residues. Looked up from germline, CDR1 is GTSNPN and CDR2 is SVGIG (reference sequence). The CDR3 nucleotides are TGTGCCTGGAGTGCCCCACGGGGGACAGGGAACACTGAAGCTTTCTTT. It translates to CAWSAPRGTGNTEAFF.

The gene calls are TRBV12-3 or TRBV12-4 and TRBJ2-7; D possibly corresponds to TRBD2 (6 bases). CDR3 length: 13 amino acids. Trimming took off 7 bases at V and 2 bases at J, with 12 bases between the two ends. As DNA, the CDR3 is TGTGCCAGCAACTCACGCGGGGCCTACGAGCAGTACTTC. Translation gives CASNSRGAYEQYF.

DNA of the CDR3: TGCGCCAGCAGCCCCAGTAAGAACACTGAAGCTTTCTTT. The encoded protein is CASSPSKNTEAFF. The chain is built from TRBV4-3 and TRBJ1-1; D is unresolved. This CDR3 spans 13 amino acids. V was trimmed by 4 bases and J by 1 base, leaving 7 bases between them. Germline V gives CDR1 LGHNA, CDR2 YSLEER.

The chain carries TRBV10-3 and TRBJ1-1, with D maybe TRBD1 (6 bases). With 4 bases removed from V and 8 bases from J, the gap between germline ends came to 11 bases. The germline V gene encodes CDR1 ENHRY and CDR2 SYGVKD. The CDR3 runs 12 residues. CDR3 region: CAISGSGTEAFF. Written as DNA, the CDR3 is TGTGCCATCAGTGGCTCCGGGACAGAAGCTTTCTTT.

The table lists this clone with a count of one. The J gene is TRBJ1-5, the V gene TRBV6-5, with 7 bases fitting TRBD1. CDR1 is MNHEY, CDR2 SVGAGI, per germline. The CDR3 runs 15 residues. After removal of 6 bases from V and 5 bases from J, the junction contained 10 bases not matched to a gene. The CDR3 loop reads CASSPTGVRDQPQHF. For the CDR3, the DNA is TGTGCCAGCAGCCCCACAGGGGTACGCGATCAGCCCCAGCATTTT.

CDR3 nucleotide sequence: TGTGCCAGCAGCTTCTCGGGACTCAGCTATGGCTACACCTTC. Encoded protein: CASSFSGLSYGYTF. The rearrangement joins TRBV5-4 to TRBJ1-2, with a tentative D call TRBD1 (5 bases). CDR1 and CDR2 (germline): SGHNT, YYREEE (reference sequence). CDR3 size: 14 residues. Trimming left V 2 bases short and J 4 bases short, with 12 bases between.

The V gene is TRBV12-3 or TRBV12-4, the J gene TRBJ2-1; no firm D call. V was clipped by 0 bases and J by 12 bases, with 12 bases between them. This CDR3 comprises 13 residues. Here the CDR3 reads CASSLATLARQFF. DNA of the CDR3: TGTGCCAGCAGTTTAGCCACCCTGGCCAGGCAGTTCTTC.

This rearrangement joins TRBV19 to TRBJ2-7; a weak D match, TRBD1 (5 bases). The length of the CDR3 is 14 residues. The V gene lost 5 bases and the J gene lost 0 bases, with 11 bases spanning the gap. Germline V gives CDR1 LNHDA, CDR2 SQIVND (reference sequence). The CDR3 sequence is CASSPGFSSYEQYF. The CDR3 coding sequence is TGTGCCAGTAGTCCAGGGTTCAGCTCCTACGAGCAGTACTTC. Variable domain in full (rest from reference TRBV19 and TRBJ2-7): DGGITQSPKYLFRKEGQNVTLSCEQNLNHDAMYWYRQDPGQGLRLIYYSQIVNDFQKGDIAEGYSVSREKKESFPLTVTSAQKNPTAFYLCASSPGFSSYEQYFGPGTRLTVT.